The next 27 T cell receptor beta chains were all read from a single sample in a study of vaccination and CD4 T cells after COVID-19. Their cognate antigens are unknown. Documented treatment: approximately nine-day PBMC culture with coronavirus spike peptide pools or control peptides (ViraFEST assay). An Oncomine TCR Beta short-read assay was used to sequence the DNA from cultured CD4+ T cells. From the PCR reads, TCRdb called clonotypes with MiXCR, one entry per CDR3 protein. The repertoire holds roughly 15,000 distinct CDR3 sequences, with approximately 47% as singletons. Sequencing was performed on CD4+ T cells from blood, cultured in vitro, taken before SARS-CoV-2 vaccination. These receptors came from a human donor who received a COVID-19 vaccine.

J is TRBJ1-2 and V is TRBV20-1; D might be TRBD1 (5 bases). The CDR3 consists of 14 residues. CDR1 is DFQATT, CDR2 SNEGSKA, per germline (reference sequence). V was clipped by 0 bases and J by 5 bases, with 13 bases between them. In DNA form, the CDR3 reads TGCAGTGCTAGAGATCCGGCAGGGAAGTATGGCTACACCTTC. This translates into CSARDPAGKYGYTF.

This clonotype was seen a few times. V is TRBV5-1 and J is TRBJ1-5; D is ambiguous. This CDR3 has 13 amino acids. Germline assignment: CDR1 SGHRS and CDR2 YFSETQ. V was shortened by 4 bases and J by 2 bases, with 7 bases between the two germline ends. The DNA of the CDR3 is TGCGCCAGCAGCCGGGAGGGCAATCAGCCCCAGCATTTT. Residues: CASSREGNQPQHF.

This clonotype was recorded a few times. This chain joins TRBV20-1 and TRBJ2-1; D may be TRBD2 (6 bases). CDR1 DFQATT and CDR2 SNEGSKA come from the germline V gene (reference sequence). The CDR3 sequence is 13 residues long. Trimming left V 7 bases short and J 3 bases short, with 13 bases between. The CDR3 coding sequence is TGCAGTGTCCTACGGGGGAGCTACAATGAGCAGTTCTTC. It codes for CSVLRGSYNEQFF.

The gene calls are TRBV2 and TRBJ1-2; no definite D call. Germline assignment: CDR1 SNHLY and CDR2 FYNNEI. Trimming cost V 6 bases and J 4 bases, with 9 bases left between them. The CDR3 loop spans 12 amino acids. The chain's CDR3 is CASSTARYGYTF. The CDR3 DNA sequence: TGTGCCAGCAGCACAGCACGCTATGGCTACACCTTC.

This clonotype turned up a few times. The chain links TRBV11-3 to TRBJ2-2; 9 bases align to TRBD1. CDR1 and CDR2 from the germline V gene are SGHNT and YENEEA. This CDR3 contains 16 residues. V shed 5 bases, J shed 5 bases, and the junction held 9 bases outside the gene matches. CDR3 DNA: TGTGCCAGCAGCCTCCTGACAGGGGGGGAGACCGGGGAGCTGTTTTTT. Translation gives CASSLLTGGETGELFF.

The chain employs TRBV21-1 and TRBJ1-5. TRBV21-1 is a pseudogene locus. The CDR3 is made up of 17 amino acids. CDR3 amino acids: CASSKGAGEGSNQPQHF. The CDR3 bases are TGTGCCAGCAGCAAAGGGGCAGGGGAGGGGAGCAATCAGCCCCAGCATTTT.

The chain couples TRBV6-1 to TRBJ2-1; tentative D call: TRBD2 (5 bases). V was shortened by 5 bases and J by 3 bases, with 11 bases between the two germline ends. The CDR3 loop spans 14 amino acids. Germline values: CDR1 MNHNS, CDR2 SASEGT. CDR3 in amino acids: CASSPSGYYNEQFF. As DNA, the CDR3 is TGTGCCAGCAGTCCCAGCGGCTACTACAATGAGCAGTTCTTC.

This clonotype was counted between two and nine times. The J gene is TRBJ1-1, the V gene TRBV20-1; 9 positions match TRBD1. The CDR3 runs 13 residues. The junction had 2 bases not matched to a gene; V was cut back by 1 base and J by 5 bases. Germline CDR1 and CDR2: DFQATT and SNEGSKA (reference sequence). In DNA, the CDR3 is TGCAGTGCTAGAGGAGACAGGGGGACTGAAGCTTTCTTT. Amino acid sequence: CSARGDRGTEAFF.

The J gene is TRBJ2-3, the V gene TRBV20-1, with TRBD2 matching 9 bases. CDR1 and CDR2 (germline): DFQATT, SNEGSKA (reference sequence). The CDR3 sequence is 14 residues long. V shed 3 bases and J 6 bases; nucleotides not matched to a gene: 7. The CDR3: CSASSSGGSDTQYF. The CDR3 nucleotides are TGCAGTGCTAGTTCGAGCGGGGGGTCCGATACGCAGTATTTT.

The chain combines TRBV6-1 with TRBJ2-5; D not resolved. CDR1 and CDR2 (germline): MNHNS, SASEGT. The CDR3 consists of 15 residues. V was clipped by 0 bases and J by 5 bases, with 13 bases between them. CDR3 nucleotides: TGTGCCAGCAGTGAAGCCCGGGCCCTAGGGGAGACCCAGTACTTC. It is translated as CASSEARALGETQYF.

V and J are TRBV5-4 and TRBJ2-3; 7 nucleotides agree with TRBD2. The J segment lost 0 bases and the V segment lost 2 bases, leaving 6 bases of the junction unmatched. Germline lookup yields CDR1 SGHNT and CDR2 YYREEE (reference sequence). The CDR3 is made up of 16 amino acids. The DNA of the CDR3 is TGTGCCAGCAGCTTCGGAGCGGGGTCTAGCACAGATACGCAGTATTTT. Translated, it gives CASSFGAGSSTDTQYF. Drawing the rest from reference TRBV5-4 and TRBJ2-3, the complete variable domain is ETGVTQSPTHLIKTRGQQVTLRCSSQSGHNTVSWYQQALGQGPQFIFQYYREEENGRGNFPPRFSGLQFPNYSSELNVNALELDDSALYLCASSFGAGSSTDTQYFGPGTRLTVL.

This clonotype appeared a few times. The chain joins TRBV24-1 to TRBJ2-7; 10 bases are shared with TRBD1. Germline V CDR1 and CDR2: KGHDR, SFDVKD. CDR3 length: 14 residues. J lost 7 bases, V lost 7 bases, and 9 bases had no gene match. The CDR3 is CATSLGQGSLEQYF. The CDR3 bases are TGTGCCACCAGCCTGGGACAGGGGTCTTTAGAGCAGTACTTC.

The rearrangement links TRBV28 to TRBJ2-5, with 9 bases matching TRBD2. The CDR3 consists of 13 residues. CDR1 and CDR2 from the germline V gene are MDHEN and SYDVKM. After removal of 8 bases from V and 1 base from J, the junction contained 2 bases not matched to a gene. CDR3 sequence (DNA): TGTGCCAGCGGCGGGGGGGGCCAAGAGACCCAGTACTTC. It encodes CASGGGGQETQYF.

There are a few counts of this clonotype. The chain joins TRBV24-1 to TRBJ1-5, with D unresolved. Germline lookup yields CDR1 KGHDR and CDR2 SFDVKD. V was shortened by 3 bases and J by 2 bases, with 10 bases between the two germline ends. This CDR3 comprises 15 residues. CDR3 in DNA: TGTGCCACCAGTGATCCCACGTCCGGCAATCAGCCCCAGCATTTT. Its protein is CATSDPTSGNQPQHF.

The gene calls are TRBV7-2 and TRBJ2-3; 8 nucleotides agree with TRBD2. CDR3 size: 15 residues. J lost 2 bases, V lost 0 bases, and 1 base had no gene match. The germline gives CDR1 SGHTA, CDR2 FQGNSA. The CDR3 region has the DNA TGTGCCAGCAGCTTAGCTAGCGGGGTCACAGATACGCAGTATTTT. Translating gives CASSLASGVTDTQYF.

This chain joins TRBV5-6 and TRBJ1-2, with 8 bases matching TRBD1. V trimming: 0 bases; J trimming: 4 bases; junction bases outside the gene matches: 8. This CDR3 is 16 amino acids long. CDR1 SGHDT and CDR2 YYEEEE come from the germline V gene. CDR3 DNA sequence: TGTGCCAGCAGCTTGGACAGGGGGGCGCCAGTCTATGGCTACACCTTC. This gives the protein CASSLDRGAPVYGYTF. Full variable domain (remainder filled in from reference TRBV5-6 and TRBJ1-2): DAGVTQSPTHLIKTRGQQVTLRCSPKSGHDTVSWYQQALGQGPQFIFQYYEEEERQRGNFPDRFSGHQFPNYSSELNVNALLLGDSALYLCASSLDRGAPVYGYTFGSGTRLTVV.

This clonotype was observed a few times. This rearrangement joins TRBV2 to TRBJ2-2, with 9 bases fitting TRBD1. With V trimmed by 4 bases and J by 4 bases, 4 bases remained unmatched. The germline V gene has CDR1 SNHLY and CDR2 FYNNEI. The CDR3 consists of 15 residues. CDR3 amino acids: CASSVYRGPTGELFF. The CDR3 bases are TGTGCCAGCAGTGTGTACAGGGGGCCCACCGGGGAGCTGTTTTTT.

This chain joins TRBV2 and TRBJ2-1; 8 bases are shared with TRBD1. CDR3 size: 14 residues. The J segment lost 10 bases and the V segment lost 6 bases, leaving 11 bases of the junction unmatched. The germline V gene encodes CDR1 SNHLY and CDR2 FYNNEI. CDR3 DNA: TGTGCCAGCAGAGCCGACAGGGGAGGAGAGGAGCAGTTCTTC. This gives the protein CASRADRGGEEQFF.

This chain connects TRBV5-4 to TRBJ1-1; 11 bases agree with TRBD1. This CDR3 region has 15 residues. Trimming took 3 bases from V and 4 from J; bases not matched to a gene: 5. Per germline, CDR1 SGHNT and CDR2 YYREEE (reference sequence). CDR3 DNA sequence: TGTGCCAGCAGCTCTCCGGGACAGGGGGTCACTGAAGCTTTCTTT. Protein: CASSSPGQGVTEAFF.

The chain recombines TRBV20-1 with TRBJ2-4; a weak D match, TRBD2 (6 bases). The CDR3 extends over 18 amino acids. V was cut by 1 base and J by 3 bases, with 22 bases left in between. CDR1 is DFQATT and CDR2 is SNEGSKA in the germline V gene (reference sequence). CDR3 region: CSARGRLVVGRGKNIQYF. In nucleotides, the CDR3 is TGCAGTGCTAGAGGTCGCCTAGTAGTTGGGCGGGGCAAAAACATTCAGTACTTC.

The chain recombines TRBV7-8 with TRBJ2-7, with D perhaps matching TRBD1 (7 bases). CDR1 and CDR2 (germline): SGHVS, FQNEAQ. Trimming shortened V by 5 bases and J by 2 bases, and 16 bases separated the two germline ends. This CDR3 has 15 amino acids. CDR3: CASSRPGDRAYEQYF. In DNA form, the CDR3 reads TGTGCCAGCAGCAGACCGGGGGACAGAGCCTACGAGCAGTACTTC.

The V gene is TRBV6-5, the J gene TRBJ2-2; D is unclear. V was trimmed by 4 bases and J by 4 bases, leaving 13 bases between them. This CDR3 comprises 15 residues. Germline CDR1 reads MNHEY; CDR2 reads SVGAGI. CDR3 sequence (DNA): TGTGCCAGCAGTTCGGCTAGGGAAACCACCGGGGAGCTGTTTTTT. Translation gives CASSSARETTGELFF.

This clonotype turned up a few times. The chain links TRBV19 to TRBJ2-5, with D possibly being TRBD2 (6 bases). Germline loops: CDR1 LNHDA, CDR2 SQIVND (reference sequence). The CDR3 has 14 residues. Trimming removed 4 bases at V and 1 base at J, with 10 bases between. The CDR3 nucleotides read TGTGCCAGTAGTAACGGGGGAAGCCAAGAGACCCAGTACTTC. This encodes CASSNGGSQETQYF.

CDR3 residues: CAWSVGNSPLHF. The CDR3 nucleotides are TGTGCCTGGAGTGTCGGCAATTCACCCCTCCACTTT. The genes are TRBV30 and TRBJ1-6; D remains unclear. The germline gives CDR1 GTSNPN, CDR2 SVGIG (reference sequence). Trimming cost V 0 bases and J 7 bases, with 4 bases left between them. The CDR3 length is 12 residues.

This clonotype was counted between two and nine times. J is TRBJ2-2 and V is TRBV30; D ambiguous. The CDR3 runs 12 residues. V gave up 3 bases and J gave up 5 bases, with 7 bases separating them. Germline V gene lookup returns CDR1 GTSNPN and CDR2 SVGIG (reference sequence). The CDR3 nucleotides are TGTGCCTGGAGGAGAGATACCGGGGAGCTGTTTTTT. This encodes CAWRRDTGELFF.

The CDR3 coding sequence is TGTGCCAGCAGTTACTATGGACTAGCGGGGACAGATACGCAGTATTTT. Translating gives CASSYYGLAGTDTQYF. This sequence joins TRBV6-5 and TRBJ2-3, with 12 bases lining up with TRBD2. This CDR3 has 16 amino acids. The J segment lost 3 bases and the V segment lost 1 base, leaving 2 bases of the junction unmatched. From germline, CDR1 is MNHEY and CDR2 SVGAGI.

The table lists this clonotype with a count of one. The CDR3 sequence is CAISESRTVYEQYF. DNA for the CDR3: TGTGCCATCAGTGAGTCCCGGACTGTCTACGAGCAGTACTTC. This rearrangement joins TRBV10-3 to TRBJ2-7, with D maybe TRBD2 (5 bases). The CDR3 covers 14 residues. Germline V gene data show CDR1 as ENHRY and CDR2 as SYGVKD. V lost 0 bases to trimming and J lost 3 bases, with 9 bases between them.